Listed below are T cell receptor beta chains from one sample, sequenced in a study of blood T cell repertoires in COVID-19. Produced via immunoSEQ multiplex PCR; TCRdb's table is partial and in-frame only. The repertoire holds 300,000 or so clones, around 88% seen once, with 1.2% in the top ten. Sequencing was done on a sample of peripheral blood. The receptor set was obtained from a woman aged 45-59 years with acute or convalescent COVID-19. Both conserved end residues are part of each CDR3. D genes are given only for firm matches.

v_call,d_call,cdr3_aa
TRBV11-2,TRBD2,CASSGSGGNSYNEQFF
TRBV18,TRBD2,CASSPPGLAVYNEQFF
TRBV6-2/TRBV6-3,TRBD2,CASSYVPGGTQYF
TRBV5-4,TRBD1,CASSYGRGPGGTEAFF
TRBV18,.,CASSPGSGNQPQHF
TRBV4-1,TRBD1,CASSHFVTGPPETQYF
TRBV7-9,.,CASSSTSDEQYF
TRBV4-1,TRBD1,CASSGTGGGTDTQYF
TRBV9,TRBD2,CASSTSVTGELFF
TRBV19,.,CASSPGGGYGYTF
TRBV19,TRBD1,CATGDRANQPQHF
TRBV9,.,CASSVAAGGDQPQHF
TRBV12-5,.,CASGLPIDSVTYTEAFF
TRBV7-7,.,CASSLYASSGEQYF
TRBV2,.,CASSDRVGTGELFF
TRBV19,.,CASSNTGSAAFF
TRBV4-1,.,CASSQVAGNYGYTF
TRBV6-5,TRBD2,CASSYEIAGVGEQYF
TRBV20-1,.,CSARDRSGYTF
TRBV7-2,TRBD2,CASSLNPAGGTDTQYF
TRBV7-9,.,CASSLAGGQPQHF
TRBV6-6,TRBD1,CASSLNEGASYNEQFF
TRBV29-1,.,CSVGSGVRTDTQYF
TRBV5-1,.,CASSLGPGEAGNTIYF
TRBV5-1,TRBD2,CASSLRLAGNSDTQYF
TRBV12-3/TRBV12-4,.,CASSLHEDEQYF
TRBV24-1,.,CATSDPRQSQETQYF
TRBV3-1/TRBV3-2,TRBD1,CASSQEGRGYNYGYTF
TRBV5-6,.,CASSLWGRSDQPQHF
TRBV10-3,.,CAISGQGGGYEQYF
TRBV25-1,.,CASSEYMGARKRNEQFF
TRBV5-1,.,CASSFTDGEETQYF
TRBV5-5,.,CASSPPGNEQFF
TRBV9,.,CASGGDEQYF
TRBV13,TRBD2,CASSSGTSGGQKETQYF
TRBV4-2,TRBD1,CASSPGQASSGANVLTF
TRBV28,.,CASGIGQSSYEQYF
TRBV4-1,.,CASSLTGGGSTDTQYF
TRBV30,.,CAFGRGESPLHF
TRBV5-1,.,CASRKSEDTQYF
TRBV4-1,.,CASSQEGGRSQYF
TRBV4-3,TRBD2,CASSQDRLAGVNEQFF
TRBV5-1,.,CASSMDGNTEAFF
TRBV27,.,CASSADYPYEQYF
TRBV2,TRBD1,CASSDQGADEAFF
TRBV14,TRBD1,CASSLTGEGEKLFF
TRBV3-1/TRBV3-2,.,CASSLGEDQETQYF
TRBV11-2,.,CASSPSPGANVLTF
TRBV2,.,CASTTSHYGYTF
TRBV2,.,CASSADSGDGQPQHF
TRBV2,.,CASTRGSSYNEQFF
TRBV29-1,.,CSVTGSSSDTQYF
TRBV25-1,.,CASKFAAELSYTF
TRBV7-2,.,CASSLDGTGNTIYF
TRBV5-7,.,CASSWREGRVVQTNEKLFF
TRBV5-1,TRBD1,CASSPRQGRGETQYF
TRBV14,.,CASSQVRGYNEQFF
TRBV24-1,.,CATSDPGQPEGTQYF
TRBV27,.,CASSFTWSPQETQYF
TRBV18,TRBD2,CASSPPSAGDETQYF